This T cell receptor (beta chain) was recovered during a study of blood T cell repertoires in COVID-19. The V end was cut by 5 bases, the J end by 0 bases, with 16 bases between. CDR1 is MDHEN and CDR2 is SYDVKM in the germline V gene. This CDR3 spans 16 amino acids. This clone was seen only once. Sequencing was performed with immunoSEQ multiplex PCR; in TCRdb, only in-frame clones are kept and a portion is missing. The table has more than 350,000 clones, 70% to 90% seen once. The genes are TRBV28 and TRBJ2-5; possible D gene TRBD2, 5 bases. The sample consisted of PBMCs or T cells enriched from blood (not recorded which). This receptor was identified in a woman aged 18-29 years who had been exposed to COVID-19. CDR3 in DNA: TGTGCCAGCAGTCTGCCTAGCTCAGAAAACCAAGAGACCCAGTACTTC. It is translated as CASSLPSSENQETQYF.